This T cell receptor beta chain was identified during a study of neurological immune-mediated disorders. Study-level information: Multiple sclerosis patients numbered around 34, with about 31 relapsing-remitting and 3 secondary progressive. Regarding the study as a whole: Healthy controls had more TCR clonal expansion than multiple sclerosis, which showed the least, whereas HTLV-1-associated myelopathy showed the most.

Time point of the sample: longitudinal time-point 2. PBMCs stored at -80 C, numbering 2 million, were the origin of the unsorted libraries. V lost 2 bases, J lost 4 bases, and 3 bases stayed unmatched. CDR1 is MNHEY, CDR2 SVGEGT, per germline. The CDR3 contains 15 residues. TCRdb fed the 5' RACE reads into MiXCR, producing one record per CDR3 protein. This sample yields about 80,000 distinct CDR3 sequences, of which approximately 6% are seen a single time; 7.9% belongs to the top ten. This clonotype was found many times. Its target is unknown. The specimen was PBMCs. This clonotype originated in a woman aged 55-70 years with multiple sclerosis. J is TRBJ2-1 and V is TRBV6-2 or TRBV6-3; 9 nucleotides agree with TRBD2. The CDR3 region is CASSYQRGVYNEQFF. Here the CDR3 DNA reads TGTGCCAGCAGTTACCAGCGGGGGGTTTACAATGAGCAGTTCTTC.